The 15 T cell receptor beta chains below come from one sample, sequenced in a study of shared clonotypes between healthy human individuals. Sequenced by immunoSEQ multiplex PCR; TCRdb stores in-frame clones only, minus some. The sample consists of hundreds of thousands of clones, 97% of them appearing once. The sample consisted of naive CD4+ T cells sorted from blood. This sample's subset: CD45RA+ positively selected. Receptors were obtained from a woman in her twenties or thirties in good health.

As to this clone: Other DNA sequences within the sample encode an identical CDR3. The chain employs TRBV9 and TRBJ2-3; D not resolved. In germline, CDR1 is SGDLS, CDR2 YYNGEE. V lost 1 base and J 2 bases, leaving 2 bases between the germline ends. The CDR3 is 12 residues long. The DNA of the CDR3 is TGTGCCAGCAGCGTATCCACAGATACGCAGTATTTT. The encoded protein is CASSVSTDTQYF. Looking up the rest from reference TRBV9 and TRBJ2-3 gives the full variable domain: DSGVTQTPKHLITATGQRVTLRCSPRSGDLSVYWYQQSLDQGLQFLIQYYNGEERAKGNILERFSAQQFPDLHSELNLSSLELGDSALYFCASSVSTDTQYFGPGTRLTVL.

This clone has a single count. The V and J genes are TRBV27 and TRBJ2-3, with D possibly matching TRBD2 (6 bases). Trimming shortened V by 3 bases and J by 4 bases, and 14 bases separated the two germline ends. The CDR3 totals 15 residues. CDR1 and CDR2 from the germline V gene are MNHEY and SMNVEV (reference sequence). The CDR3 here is CASSFLDGRADTQYF. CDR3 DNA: TGTGCCAGCAGTTTTTTAGACGGGAGAGCAGATACGCAGTATTTT.

The CDR3 loop is CASSVGGRKMQETQYF. The CDR3 nucleotides read TGTGCCAGCAGCGTAGGTGGCAGAAAGATGCAAGAGACCCAGTACTTC. The chain couples TRBV9 to TRBJ2-5; D unclear. V lost 0 bases, J lost 2 bases, and 14 bases lay in between. The germline gives CDR1 SGDLS, CDR2 YYNGEE. There are 16 residues in the CDR3.

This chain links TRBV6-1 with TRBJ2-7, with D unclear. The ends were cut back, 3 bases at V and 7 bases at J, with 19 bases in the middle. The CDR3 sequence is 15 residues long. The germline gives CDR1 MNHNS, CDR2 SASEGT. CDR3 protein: CASSDRNGPTWEQYF. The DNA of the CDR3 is TGTGCCAGCAGTGACCGGAACGGTCCTACTTGGGAGCAGTACTTC.

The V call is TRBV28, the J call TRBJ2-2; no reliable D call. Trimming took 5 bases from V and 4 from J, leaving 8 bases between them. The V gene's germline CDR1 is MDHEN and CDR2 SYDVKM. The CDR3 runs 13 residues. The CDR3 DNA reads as TGTGCCAGCAGTGACCACGCCACCGGGGAGCTGTTTTTT. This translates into CASSDHATGELFF.

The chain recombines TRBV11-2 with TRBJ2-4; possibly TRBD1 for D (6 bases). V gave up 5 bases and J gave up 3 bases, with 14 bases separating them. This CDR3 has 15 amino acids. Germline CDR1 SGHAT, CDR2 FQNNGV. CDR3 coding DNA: TGTGCCAGCAGCATCTTACAGGGAAACAAAAACATTCAGTACTTC. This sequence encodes CASSILQGNKNIQYF.

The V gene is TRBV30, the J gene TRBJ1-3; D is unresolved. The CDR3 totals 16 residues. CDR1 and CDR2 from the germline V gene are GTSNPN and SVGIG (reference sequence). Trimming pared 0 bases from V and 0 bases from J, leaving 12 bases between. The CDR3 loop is CAWSVRRQSSGNTIYF. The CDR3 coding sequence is TGTGCCTGGAGTGTAAGGCGGCAGAGCTCTGGAAACACCATATATTTT.

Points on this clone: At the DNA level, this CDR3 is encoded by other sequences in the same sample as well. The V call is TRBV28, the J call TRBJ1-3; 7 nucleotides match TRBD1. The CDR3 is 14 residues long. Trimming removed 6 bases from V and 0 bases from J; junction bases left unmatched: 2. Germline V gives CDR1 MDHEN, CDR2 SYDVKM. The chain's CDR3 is CASRWTGSGNTIYF. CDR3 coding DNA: TGTGCCAGCAGATGGACAGGCTCTGGAAACACCATATATTTT. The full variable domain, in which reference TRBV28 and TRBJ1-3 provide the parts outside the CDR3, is DVKVTQSSRYLVKRTGEKVFLECVQDMDHENMFWYRQDPGLGLRLIYFSYDVKMKEKGDIPEGYSVSREKKERFSLILESASTNQTSMYLCASRWTGSGNTIYFGEGSWLTVV.

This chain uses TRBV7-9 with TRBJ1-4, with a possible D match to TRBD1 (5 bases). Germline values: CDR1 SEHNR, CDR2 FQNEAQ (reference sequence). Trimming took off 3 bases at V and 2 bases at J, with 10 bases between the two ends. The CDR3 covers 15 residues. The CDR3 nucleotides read TGTGCCAGCAGCTTCGCAGGGTCCACTAATGAAAAACTGTTTTTT. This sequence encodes CASSFAGSTNEKLFF.

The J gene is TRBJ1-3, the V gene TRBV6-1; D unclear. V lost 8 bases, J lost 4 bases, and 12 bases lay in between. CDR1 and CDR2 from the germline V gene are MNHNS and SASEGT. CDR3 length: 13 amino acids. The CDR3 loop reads CASADKGGNTIYF. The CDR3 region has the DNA TGTGCCAGCGCGGATAAAGGAGGAAACACCATATATTTT.

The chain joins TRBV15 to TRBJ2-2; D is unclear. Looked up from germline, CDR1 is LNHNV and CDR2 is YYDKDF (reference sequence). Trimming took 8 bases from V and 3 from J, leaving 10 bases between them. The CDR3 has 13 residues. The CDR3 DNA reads TGTGCCACCTTTAAAAGCGACACCGGGGAGCTGTTTTTT. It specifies CATFKSDTGELFF.

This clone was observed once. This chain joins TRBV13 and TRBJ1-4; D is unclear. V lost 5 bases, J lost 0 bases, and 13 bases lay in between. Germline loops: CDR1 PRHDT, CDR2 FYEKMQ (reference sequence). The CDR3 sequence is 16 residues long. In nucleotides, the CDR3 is TGTGCCAGCAGCCGGAGGACTTCTGCAACTAATGAAAAACTGTTTTTT. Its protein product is CASSRRTSATNEKLFF.

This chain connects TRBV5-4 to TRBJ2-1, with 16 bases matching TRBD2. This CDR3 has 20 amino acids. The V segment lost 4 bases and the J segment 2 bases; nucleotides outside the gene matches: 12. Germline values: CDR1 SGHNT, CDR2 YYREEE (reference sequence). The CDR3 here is CASSPLGTSGRVLAYNEQFF. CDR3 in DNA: TGTGCCAGCAGCCCACTCGGGACTAGCGGGAGGGTTCTGGCCTACAATGAGCAGTTCTTC.

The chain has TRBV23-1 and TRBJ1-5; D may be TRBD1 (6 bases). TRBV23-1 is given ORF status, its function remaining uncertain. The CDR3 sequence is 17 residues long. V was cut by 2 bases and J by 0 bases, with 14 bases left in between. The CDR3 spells CASSQLKDRNSNQPQHF. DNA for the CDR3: TGCGCCAGCAGTCAACTAAAGGACAGAAATAGCAATCAGCCCCAGCATTTT.

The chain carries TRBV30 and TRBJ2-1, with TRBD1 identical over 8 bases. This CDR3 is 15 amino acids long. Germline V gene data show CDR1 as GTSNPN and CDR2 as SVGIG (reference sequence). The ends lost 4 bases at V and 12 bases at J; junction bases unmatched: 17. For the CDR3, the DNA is TGTGCCTGGACCCCCTGGACAGGGCGTAAAAATTTGCAGTTCTTC. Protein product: CAWTPWTGRKNLQFF.